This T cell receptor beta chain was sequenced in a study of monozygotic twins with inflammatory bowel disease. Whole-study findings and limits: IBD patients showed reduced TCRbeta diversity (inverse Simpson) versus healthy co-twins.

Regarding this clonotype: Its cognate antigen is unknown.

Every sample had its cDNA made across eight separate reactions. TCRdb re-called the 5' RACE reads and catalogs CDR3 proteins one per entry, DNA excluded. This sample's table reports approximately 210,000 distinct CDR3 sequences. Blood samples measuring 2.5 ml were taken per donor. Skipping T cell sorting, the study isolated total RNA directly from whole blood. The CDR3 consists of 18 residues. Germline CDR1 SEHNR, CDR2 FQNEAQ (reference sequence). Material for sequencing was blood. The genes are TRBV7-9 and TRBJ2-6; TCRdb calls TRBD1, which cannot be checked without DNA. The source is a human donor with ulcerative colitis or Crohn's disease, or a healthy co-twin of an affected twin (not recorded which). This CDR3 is CASSPRTVKSSGANVLTF.